The 12 T cell receptor beta chains listed next were all sequenced from one sample in a study of cytomegalovirus exposure and HLA in healthy donors. PCR involved 60 Vbeta and 13 Jbeta primers. TCRdb keeps only in-frame clones here, not all; method: immunoSEQ multiplex PCR. The sample includes about 150,000 clones, roughly 82% of them seen just once. Specimen: PBMCs. These receptors were collected from a woman aged 50 to 60 in good health and CMV-seropositive.

The rearrangement links TRBV9 to TRBJ2-2, with 8 nucleotides matching TRBD2. Trimming removed 2 bases from V and 0 bases from J; junction bases left unmatched: 6. The CDR3 has 17 amino acids. Germline CDR1 is SGDLS and CDR2 is YYNGEE. Here the CDR3 DNA reads TGTGCCAGCAGCGTCCAGCGGGGGATCGCGAACACCGGGGAGCTGTTTTTT. It yields the protein CASSVQRGIANTGELFF.

The rearrangement uses TRBV7-8 and TRBJ1-1; no firm D call. The V gene's germline CDR1 is SGHVS and CDR2 FQNEAQ. The germline V and J ends were trimmed by 4 bases and 4 bases, with 19 bases remaining between them. The CDR3 contains 16 residues. CDR3 bases: TGTGCCAGCAGCTCCTCCTATACACTAGAGCCCACTGAAGCTTTCTTT. Its translation is CASSSSYTLEPTEAFF.

This rearrangement joins TRBV2 to TRBJ1-1; tentatively, D is TRBD1 (5 bases). Trimming removed 7 bases from V and 0 bases from J, with 9 bases in between. The CDR3 is made up of 13 amino acids. Per germline, CDR1 SNHLY and CDR2 FYNNEI. This CDR3 is CASNAGLNTEAFF. CDR3 sequence (DNA): TGTGCCAGCAATGCGGGGCTGAACACTGAAGCTTTCTTT.

This clone was counted only a few times. V usage is TRBV18 and J usage is TRBJ2-3, with 10 positions matching TRBD1. The V gene's germline CDR1 is KGHSH and CDR2 LQKENI. V gave up 8 bases and J gave up 1 base; unmatched junction bases: 3. The CDR3 covers 14 residues. CDR3 DNA sequence: TGTGCCAGCAATGGACAGGGGGGCACAGATACGCAGTATTTT. It is translated as CASNGQGGTDTQYF.

The genes are TRBV9 and TRBJ1-2, with D perhaps matching TRBD1 (5 bases). Per germline, CDR1 SGDLS and CDR2 YYNGEE. This CDR3 spans 15 amino acids. The germline V and J ends were trimmed by 4 bases and 3 bases, with 16 bases remaining between them. The CDR3 spells CASSPDGSGHYGYTF. The CDR3 DNA reads TGTGCCAGCAGCCCCGATGGCTCAGGGCACTATGGCTACACCTTC.

The chain carries TRBV5-1 and TRBJ2-1; TRBD1 matches 9 bases. This CDR3 is 14 amino acids long. Germline V gene data show CDR1 as SGHRS and CDR2 as YFSETQ. Losses at the gene ends were 5 bases for V and 10 bases for J; bases not matched to a gene: 10. The DNA of the CDR3 is TGCGCCAGCAGTAATGACAGGGGGGCTAGGGAGCAGTTCTTC. It specifies CASSNDRGAREQFF.

V and J are TRBV6-1 and TRBJ2-1, with 9 bases that match TRBD2. This CDR3 has 17 residues. The germline V gene encodes CDR1 MNHNS and CDR2 SASEGT. After removal of 3 bases from V and 10 bases from J, the junction contained 16 bases not matched to a gene. The CDR3 spells CASSEEVAGATRGEQFF. The CDR3 DNA sequence: TGTGCCAGCAGTGAGGAAGTAGCGGGGGCCACGCGCGGGGAGCAGTTCTTC.

The V call is TRBV6-5, the J call TRBJ1-5; D gene uncertain. Germline lookup yields CDR1 MNHEY and CDR2 SVGAGI. The V gene lost 6 bases and the J gene lost 6 bases, with 12 bases spanning the gap. The length of the CDR3 is 13 residues. CDR3: CASSMIRGQPQHF. CDR3 DNA sequence: TGTGCCAGCAGCATGATCCGGGGTCAGCCCCAGCATTTT.

The chain links TRBV30 to TRBJ2-3; 11 nucleotides agree with TRBD2. Per the germline V gene, CDR1 is GTSNPN and CDR2 is SVGIG (reference sequence). The junction had 4 bases not matched to a gene; V was cut back by 3 bases and J by 2 bases. The CDR3 loop spans 15 amino acids. The CDR3: CAWSASGGHTDTQYF. Written as DNA, the CDR3 is TGTGCCTGGAGCGCTAGCGGGGGGCACACAGATACGCAGTATTTT.

This chain joins TRBV7-2 and TRBJ2-2; possible D gene TRBD2, 7 bases. The CDR3 has 14 residues. Germline V gives CDR1 SGHTA, CDR2 FQGNSA. Trimming shortened V by 5 bases and J by 5 bases, and 12 bases separated the two germline ends. As DNA, the CDR3 is TGTGCCAGCAGCCCGGGGGGCAGAACCGGGGAGCTGTTTTTT. Residues: CASSPGGRTGELFF.

The chain couples TRBV2 to TRBJ1-2, with a weak D call TRBD1 (6 bases). This CDR3 is 14 amino acids long. Trimming cost V 2 bases and J 2 bases, with 9 bases left between them. Germline V CDR1 and CDR2: SNHLY, FYNNEI. CDR3 sequence reads: CASSEQQGNYGYTF. DNA of the CDR3: TGTGCCAGCAGTGAACAACAGGGCAACTATGGCTACACCTTC.

The gene calls are TRBV6-5 and TRBJ2-7; D remains unclear. The CDR3 is 12 amino acids. Germline CDR1 reads MNHEY; CDR2 reads SVGAGI. Trimming cost V 2 bases and J 6 bases, with 8 bases left between them. The CDR3 is CASSYASSEQYF. CDR3 nucleotides: TGTGCCAGCAGTTACGCTAGTTCCGAGCAGTACTTC.